Given below is one TCR beta chain in context. Its antigen is as yet unknown. Assay used: immunoSEQ multiplex PCR; TCRdb lists only in-frame clones, some missing. The table records about 26,000 clones, 80% of them present only once. V shed 6 bases, J shed 6 bases, and the junction held 6 bases outside the gene matches. CDR3 length: 14 amino acids. Per germline, CDR1 WSHSY and CDR2 SAAADI. The sample is drawn from a study of neoadjuvant nivolumab and ipilimumab in lung cancer. Findings and caveats of the study: Only a small number of samples underwent TCR sequencing.

This sequence originates from an adult with non-small cell lung cancer. This sample comprised peripheral blood, obtained before neoadjuvant nivolumab, alone or with ipilimumab. This sequence joins TRBV10-2 and TRBJ2-1, with TRBD2 matching 9 bases. This CDR3 reads CASRGGSGGNEQFF. DNA of the CDR3: TGCGCCAGCAGGGGGGGTAGCGGGGGCAATGAGCAGTTCTTC.